The 21 T cell receptor beta chains below come from one sample, sequenced in a study of T cells after yellow fever vaccination. TCRdb analysed the 5' RACE reads with MiXCR anew, one entry per CDR3 protein. The sample contains about 400,000 distinct CDR3 sequences, around 6.5% of which appear only once. The input for sequencing was PBMCs, taken 5 days after the yellow fever booster vaccination. The receptors come from a man between 25 and 39 years old who received the YFV17D yellow fever vaccine.

This clonotype has ten or more counts. V and J are TRBV7-9 and TRBJ2-7, with a weak D call TRBD2 (5 bases). The CDR3 is made up of 12 amino acids. The germline V gene encodes CDR1 SEHNR and CDR2 FQNEAQ (reference sequence). With 6 bases removed from V and 4 bases from J, the gap between germline ends came to 10 bases. The CDR3 DNA sequence: TGTGCCAGCAGAAGAGAGGGTTACGAGCAGTACTTC. It encodes CASRREGYEQYF. Complete variable domain (other parts from reference TRBV7-9 and TRBJ2-7): DTGVSQNPRHKITKRGQNVTFRCDPISEHNRLYWYRQTLGQGPEFLTYFQNEAQLEKSRLLSDRFSAERPKGSFSTLEIQRTEQGDSAMYLCASRREGYEQYFGPGTRLTVT.

This clonotype was detected ten times or more. V is TRBV20-1 and J is TRBJ2-5; unclear D gene. The ends were cut back, 1 base at V and 4 bases at J, with 4 bases in the middle. This CDR3 is built from 11 residues. In germline, CDR1 is DFQATT, CDR2 SNEGSKA (reference sequence). CDR3 protein: CSARGSETQYF. The CDR3 region has the DNA TGCAGTGCTAGAGGGTCAGAGACCCAGTACTTC.

The rearrangement uses TRBV12-3 or TRBV12-4 and TRBJ1-1, with D maybe TRBD1 (5 bases). V gave up 5 bases and J gave up 1 base, with 11 bases separating them. The CDR3 has 14 residues. Here the CDR3 DNA reads TGTGCCAGCAGTATAGGGGTTCGGAACACTGAAGCTTTCTTT. This gives the protein CASSIGVRNTEAFF.

The chain recombines TRBV20-1 with TRBJ2-3; D uncertain. The germline CDR1 and CDR2 sequences are DFQATT and SNEGSKA (reference sequence). The germline V and J ends were trimmed by 0 bases and 2 bases, with 12 bases remaining between them. The CDR3 extends over 15 amino acids. CDR3 loop: CSARDVGMATDTQYF. In nucleotides, the CDR3 is TGCAGTGCTAGAGATGTGGGAATGGCCACAGATACGCAGTATTTT.

This clonotype came up many times. The V call is TRBV7-2, the J call TRBJ2-7; unclear D gene. From germline, CDR1 is SGHTA and CDR2 FQGNSA. CDR3 size: 16 residues. Deletions cut 3 bases from V and 0 bases from J, with 15 bases between. The CDR3 coding sequence is TGTGCCAGCAGCTTGTCCCCCCTAAGGAGCTCCTACGAGCAGTACTTC. Translated, it gives CASSLSPLRSSYEQYF. Full variable domain (missing parts from reference TRBV7-2 and TRBJ2-7): GAGVSQSPSNKVTEKGKDVELRCDPISGHTALYWYRQSLGQGLEFLIYFQGNSAPDKSGLPSDRFSAERTGGSVSTLTIQRTQQEDSAVYLCASSLSPLRSSYEQYFGPGTRLTVT.

This clonotype was counted many times. The V call is TRBV4-3, the J call TRBJ2-7; TRBD1 agrees at 7 bases. The CDR3 consists of 17 residues. The J segment lost 1 base and the V segment lost 1 base, leaving 10 bases of the junction unmatched. The germline gives CDR1 LGHNA, CDR2 YSLEER. CDR3 sequence reads: CASSQVHHRGKSYEQYF. The CDR3 bases are TGCGCCAGCAGCCAAGTTCACCACAGGGGAAAATCCTACGAGCAGTACTTC.

The chain carries TRBV7-2 and TRBJ2-1; 9 bases are a match to TRBD2. This CDR3 comprises 14 residues. Trimming cost V 2 bases and J 9 bases; bases outside gene matches: 5. Germline V CDR1 and CDR2: SGHTA, FQGNSA. In nucleotides, the CDR3 is TGTGCCAGCAGCTTATATCGCGGGAGGGTTGAGCAGTTCTTC. This translates into CASSLYRGRVEQFF.

This clonotype was seen many times. The chain employs TRBV7-8 and TRBJ2-3; TRBD2 is a possible D gene (6 bases). Trimming removed 4 bases at V and 2 bases at J, with 16 bases between. The CDR3 is 16 residues long. Germline CDR1 and CDR2: SGHVS and FQNEAQ. The CDR3 nucleotides are TGTGCCAGCAGCTCGGAGGGCCGGGTCTTCACAGATACGCAGTATTTT. This sequence encodes CASSSEGRVFTDTQYF.

This clonotype has a count of ten or more. V gene TRBV7-2 combines with J gene TRBJ1-2, with D possibly TRBD1 on 6 matching bases. The CDR3 runs to 12 residues. Trimming shortened V by 5 bases and J by 8 bases, and 12 bases separated the two germline ends. Germline lookup yields CDR1 SGHTA and CDR2 FQGNSA. The CDR3 region is CASSPGVKGYTF. The CDR3 DNA sequence: TGTGCCAGCAGCCCAGGGGTAAAGGGCTACACCTTC.

The chain couples TRBV4-3 to TRBJ2-1; TRBD2 matches 10 bases. J lost 4 bases, V lost 0 bases, and 3 bases had no gene match. The V gene's germline CDR1 is LGHNA and CDR2 YSLEER. CDR3 length: 16 amino acids. CDR3 sequence: CASSQEPSGSYNEQFF. The CDR3 nucleotides are TGCGCCAGCAGCCAAGAACCTAGCGGGAGTTACAATGAGCAGTTCTTC.

The chain carries TRBV29-1 and TRBJ2-6; TRBD1 agrees at 11 bases. Germline trimming cut 6 bases from V and 1 base from J; bases unmatched to any gene: 5. Germline values: CDR1 SQVTM, CDR2 ANQGSEA. There are 16 residues in the CDR3. The CDR3 DNA follows: TGCAGCGTCCTCGGGGACAGGGGGTCTGGGGCCAACGTCCTGACTTTC. It is translated as CSVLGDRGSGANVLTF.

The V gene is TRBV20-1, the J gene TRBJ2-4; no reliable D call. The ends were cut back, 2 bases at V and 0 bases at J, with 11 bases in the middle. Germline CDR1 reads DFQATT; CDR2 reads SNEGSKA (reference sequence). The length of the CDR3 is 15 residues. Here the CDR3 reads CSARKPSLAKNIQYF. The DNA for the CDR3 is TGCAGTGCTAGAAAGCCATCCCTAGCCAAAAACATTCAGTACTTC.

This clonotype was recorded at least ten times. The gene calls are TRBV18 and TRBJ2-1, with D uncertain. Germline loops: CDR1 KGHSH, CDR2 LQKENI. V was shortened by 1 base and J by 4 bases, with 17 bases between the two germline ends. The CDR3 extends over 17 amino acids. The CDR3 region is CASSPRLILEAYNEQFF. CDR3 sequence (DNA): TGTGCCAGCTCACCACGGCTGATCCTCGAAGCGTACAATGAGCAGTTCTTC.

This clonotype has only a few counts. The chain is built from TRBV5-1 and TRBJ2-2; TRBD2 aligns across 8 bases. The CDR3 has 15 residues. V lost 6 bases and J lost 4; bases outside the gene matches: 8. Germline V lookup: CDR1 SGHRS, CDR2 YFSETQ. As DNA, the CDR3 is TGCGCCAGCACCCTTTCGGGAGGGGTCACCGGGGAGCTGTTTTTT. Its translation is CASTLSGGVTGELFF.

This clonotype was counted many times. The chain joins TRBV12-3 or TRBV12-4 to TRBJ1-2; 7 bases fit TRBD1. The CDR3 is 13 residues long. After removal of 6 bases from V and 4 bases from J, the junction contained 5 bases not matched to a gene. The CDR3 reads CASSHRGGYGYTF. The CDR3 DNA is TGTGCCAGCAGCCACAGGGGAGGCTATGGCTACACCTTC.

This clonotype was observed a handful of times. The CDR3 protein is CSARGALWNQPQHF. The DNA for the CDR3 is TGCAGTGCTAGAGGCGCACTTTGGAATCAGCCCCAGCATTTT. The chain uses TRBV20-1 and TRBJ1-5; D uncertain. CDR1 and CDR2 from the germline V gene are DFQATT and SNEGSKA (reference sequence). This CDR3 has 14 residues. V was cut by 1 base and J by 4 bases, with 11 bases left in between.

This clonotype has just a few counts. V gene TRBV6-2 or TRBV6-3 combines with J gene TRBJ1-2; maybe TRBD1 (5 bases). CDR1 MNHEY and CDR2 SVGEGT come from the germline V gene. The V end lost 4 bases, the J end lost 4 bases, and 22 bases lay between the germline ends. CDR3 length equals 17 residues. The CDR3 sequence: CASSSEIHSYRGYGYTF. CDR3 bases: TGTGCCAGCAGTTCCGAAATTCACAGCTATAGGGGCTATGGCTACACCTTC.

Only one count was recorded for this clonotype. Being one base from a much bigger clone, this may be a read error. This sequence joins TRBV6-5 and TRBJ2-5; D not certain. The CDR3 is 11 amino acids. In germline, CDR1 is MNHEY, CDR2 SVGAGI. CDR3 amino acids: CTSSYLGTQYF. The CDR3 nucleotides are TGTACCAGCAGTTACTTGGGGACCCAGTACTTC.

The chain carries TRBV5-1 and TRBJ2-1; possibly TRBD2 for D (6 bases). Trimming removed 5 bases from V and 6 bases from J, with 9 bases in between. The CDR3 has 12 amino acids. From germline, CDR1 is SGHRS and CDR2 YFSETQ. CDR3 nucleotides: TGCGCCAGCAGTCGTAGCGGCAATGAGCAGTTCTTC. Protein sequence: CASSRSGNEQFF.

This clonotype was observed a handful of times. V is TRBV23-1 and J is TRBJ2-7, with a possible D match to TRBD2 (5 bases). TRBV23-1 is known as an ORF, though its function is uncertain. Deletions cut 2 bases from V and 2 bases from J, with 22 bases between. The CDR3 is 18 amino acids. The CDR3 region has the DNA TGCGCCAGCAGTCAAGCGGGCCCCGCCTCCGACGATACCTACGAGCAGTACTTC. Its protein product is CASSQAGPASDDTYEQYF.

The count of this clonotype is one. The germline gene is not matched at one end of the junction; a read error may be the cause. The chain employs TRBV4-2 and TRBJ2-1; no definite D call. There are 11 residues in the CDR3. CDR1 is LGHNA and CDR2 is YNFKEQ in the germline V gene. DNA of the CDR3: TGTGCCAGCAGCTACAGCAATGATCAGTTCTTC. This translates into CASSYSNDQFF.